These T cell receptor beta chains were read from a single sample in a study of control samples from healthy donors and cancer patients. The protocol was immunoSEQ multiplex PCR, while the TCRdb copy is restricted to in-frame clones and leaves out a portion. The data hold about 110,000 clones, with 70% to 85% observed a single time. Sequencing used blood. These TCRs come from a man aged 18 to 30 in good health. Both conserved end residues are trimmed from each CDR3. D genes are given only for firm matches.

TRBV5-1	TRBD2	TRBJ2-1	ASSLLAGVNEQF
TRBV4-3	-	TRBJ2-7	ASNLPCSFSYEQY
TRBV19	-	TRBJ2-4	AGSLGGRRY
TRBV7-2	TRBD2	TRBJ2-5	ASSLSSGVQETQY
TRBV24-1	-	TRBJ2-4	ATSDQGWVQY
TRBV7-9	-	TRBJ2-5	ASSPQGFEETQY
TRBV7-9	-	TRBJ2-1	ASSSRTDEQF
TRBV6-6	-	TRBJ1-3	ASSYWVTSGNTIY
TRBV6-5	TRBD1	TRBJ1-2	ASGYRTGGLGYT
TRBV7-2	-	TRBJ1-6	ASSSGISTSPLH
TRBV9	-	TRBJ1-1	ASSVLDVTNTEAF
TRBV6-5	-	TRBJ1-1	ASSIYMNTEAF
TRBV12-3/TRBV12-4	TRBD1	TRBJ1-1	ASQATGYTEAF
TRBV20-1	-	TRBJ2-5	SASHHREETQY
TRBV29-1	-	TRBJ1-1	SVGIREGAF
TRBV7-9	TRBD1	TRBJ2-1	ASSSRQGNLNEQF
TRBV4-1	TRBD2	TRBJ2-1	ASSQVKFTSGSSYNEQF
TRBV27	-	TRBJ2-3	ASSFQGLITDTQY
TRBV6-2/TRBV6-3	-	TRBJ2-1	ASSSPLFHEQF
TRBV21-1	-	TRBJ2-3	ASSEGTVPSTDTQY
TRBV5-1	TRBD1	TRBJ1-2	ASSLSTGDYGYT
TRBV27	-	TRBJ2-3	ASRQKGRDTQY
TRBV9	TRBD2	TRBJ2-1	ASSFSSGGRGEQF
TRBV5-1	TRBD1	TRBJ1-4	AIQETGTGGAGEKLF
TRBV3-1/TRBV3-2	-	TRBJ2-1	ASSPSGIRNEQF
TRBV4-2	-	TRBJ2-6	ASSQDKDSGANVLT
TRBV25-1	-	TRBJ1-1	ASSGSINTEAF
TRBV19	-	TRBJ1-1	ASSTSRGWDTEAF
TRBV5-1	TRBD1	TRBJ2-1	ASSLVQGDYNEQF
TRBV4-3	TRBD1	-	ASSQEPGQGAELF
TRBV24-1	-	TRBJ2-5	ATSDSGRTQETQY